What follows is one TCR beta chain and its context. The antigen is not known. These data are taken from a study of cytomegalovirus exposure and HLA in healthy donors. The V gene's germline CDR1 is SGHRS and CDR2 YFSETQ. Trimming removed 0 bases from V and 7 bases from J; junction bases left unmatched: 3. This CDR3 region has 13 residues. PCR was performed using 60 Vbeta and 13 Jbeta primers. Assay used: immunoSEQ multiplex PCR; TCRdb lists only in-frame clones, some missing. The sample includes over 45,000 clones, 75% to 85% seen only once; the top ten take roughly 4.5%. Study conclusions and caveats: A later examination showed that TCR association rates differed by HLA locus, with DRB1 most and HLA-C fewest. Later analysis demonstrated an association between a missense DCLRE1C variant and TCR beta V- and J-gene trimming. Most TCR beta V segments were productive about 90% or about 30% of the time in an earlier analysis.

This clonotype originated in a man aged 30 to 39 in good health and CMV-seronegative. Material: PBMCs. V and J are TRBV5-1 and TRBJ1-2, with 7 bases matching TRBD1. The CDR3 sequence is CASSLEGTVGYTF. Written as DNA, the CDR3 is TGCGCCAGCAGCTTGGAGGGGACAGTTGGCTACACCTTC.